This is a list of T cell receptor beta chains from one sample in a study of cytomegalovirus exposure and HLA in healthy donors. Here immunoSEQ multiplex PCR was the method, and the copy in TCRdb shows in-frame clones only, minus some. The table shows some 120,000 clones, with about 80% occurring only once. The specimen was PBMCs. All receptors come from a man younger than 45 in good health and CMV-seronegative. CDR3s include the opening cysteine and the closing phenylalanine or tryptophan. Each record gives: clone size, V gene, D gene, J gene, CDR3 DNA, CDR3 protein. A D gene is named only where the DNA matches it firmly. Clone size is not always given. Where it is, it says once, few, many or a class for expanded clones.

clone size: -; V gene: TRBV25-1; D gene: TRBD1; J gene: TRBJ2-7; CDR3 DNA: TGTGCCAGCAGTGAGGACAGGGGAAACTACGAGCAGTACTTC; CDR3 protein: CASSEDRGNYEQYF
clone size: -; V gene: TRBV19; D gene: TRBD1; J gene: TRBJ2-2; CDR3 DNA: TGTGCCAGTAGGACAGGGACGAACACCGGGGAGCTGTTTTTT; CDR3 protein: CASRTGTNTGELFF
clone size: -; V gene: TRBV5-5; D gene: -; J gene: TRBJ1-1; CDR3 DNA: TGTGCCAGCAGCTTGGTGTTGGCAGGCGTAGGAAACACTGAAGCTTTCTTT; CDR3 protein: CASSLVLAGVGNTEAFF
clone size: -; V gene: TRBV9; D gene: TRBD2; J gene: TRBJ2-2; CDR3 DNA: TGTGCCAGCAGCCCCCACCCAGGCCCTAGCGGGGGGGGCGGGGAGCTGTTTTTT; CDR3 protein: CASSPHPGPSGGGGELFF
clone size: -; V gene: TRBV6-4; D gene: TRBD2; J gene: TRBJ2-3; CDR3 DNA: TGTGCCAGCAGCGACTGGACTAGCGGGGGTGCAGATACGCAGTATTTT; CDR3 protein: CASSDWTSGGADTQYF
clone size: few; V gene: TRBV5-1; D gene: -; J gene: TRBJ1-5; CDR3 DNA: TGCGCCAGCAGCCTGGAGGGGATTCAGCCCCAGCATTTT; CDR3 protein: CASSLEGIQPQHF
clone size: few; V gene: TRBV6-5; D gene: -; J gene: TRBJ1-5; CDR3 DNA: TGTGCCAGCAGTCCTGACTGGAAAAGATTTCAGCCCCAGCATTTT; CDR3 protein: CASSPDWKRFQPQHF
clone size: -; V gene: TRBV7-9; D gene: TRBD1; J gene: TRBJ1-5; CDR3 DNA: TGTGCCAGCAGCTCCGGGACAGGTTGGACCCTCCAGCATTTT; CDR3 protein: CASSSGTGWTLQHF
clone size: -; V gene: TRBV12-5; D gene: -; J gene: TRBJ2-3; CDR3 DNA: TGTGCTAGTGGTTTTAGGGGGGGGCCAACAGATACGCAGTATTTT; CDR3 protein: CASGFRGGPTDTQYF
clone size: few; V gene: TRBV6-1; D gene: TRBD2; J gene: TRBJ2-1; CDR3 DNA: TGTGCCAGCAGGCCGGGGGGGCTCCACAATGAGCAGTTCTTC; CDR3 protein: CASRPGGLHNEQFF
clone size: -; V gene: TRBV7-2; D gene: TRBD2; J gene: TRBJ2-7; CDR3 DNA: TGTGCCAGCAGCCTCCCCCCACTAGCGGGGGGGCCTTACGAGCAGTACTTC; CDR3 protein: CASSLPPLAGGPYEQYF
clone size: -; V gene: TRBV29-1; D gene: TRBD2; J gene: TRBJ2-1; CDR3 DNA: TGCAGCGTACGGGGGGGGTCCTACAATGAGCAGTTCTTC; CDR3 protein: CSVRGGSYNEQFF
clone size: few; V gene: TRBV25-1; D gene: TRBD1; J gene: TRBJ1-1; CDR3 DNA: TGTGCCAGCAGTGAGGGATTGGACAGGGGTAAAACTGAAGCTTTCTTT; CDR3 protein: CASSEGLDRGKTEAFF
clone size: once; V gene: TRBV19; D gene: -; J gene: TRBJ1-1; CDR3 DNA: TGTGCCAGTAGTCCCCGGAGCCGGCTGTATGGCACTGAAGCTTTCTTT; CDR3 protein: CASSPRSRLYGTEAFF
clone size: -; V gene: TRBV7-9; D gene: -; J gene: TRBJ2-7; CDR3 DNA: TGTGCCAGCAGTCAAATCGGACAGCCCTACGAGCAGTACTTC; CDR3 protein: CASSQIGQPYEQYF
clone size: once; V gene: TRBV27; D gene: -; J gene: TRBJ2-2; CDR3 DNA: TGTGCCAGCAGTTTAATACTCCGTGGGGAGCTGTTTTTT; CDR3 protein: CASSLILRGELFF
clone size: -; V gene: TRBV9; D gene: TRBD2; J gene: TRBJ2-3; CDR3 DNA: TGTGCCAGCAGCTCCCGACTAGCGGTGGGAGTCCCAGATACGCAGTATTTT; CDR3 protein: CASSSRLAVGVPDTQYF
clone size: -; V gene: TRBV11-3; D gene: TRBD1; J gene: TRBJ2-3; CDR3 DNA: TGTGCCAGCAGCCACCGGACAGGGAGCACAGATACGCAGTATTTT; CDR3 protein: CASSHRTGSTDTQYF
clone size: -; V gene: TRBV28; D gene: TRBD1; J gene: TRBJ1-1; CDR3 DNA: TGTGCCAGCAGTTCCATGCAGACAGGGTCCCCTGAAGCTTTCTTT; CDR3 protein: CASSSMQTGSPEAFF
clone size: -; V gene: TRBV11-2; D gene: TRBD2; J gene: TRBJ2-3; CDR3 DNA: TGTGCCAGCAGCTTGATCGCGGCGGGGGGCACAGATACGCAGTATTTT; CDR3 protein: CASSLIAAGGTDTQYF
clone size: -; V gene: TRBV14; D gene: -; J gene: TRBJ2-7; CDR3 DNA: TGTGCCAGCAGCCAAAACAGCCCCACGGGGGAGCAGTACTTC; CDR3 protein: CASSQNSPTGEQYF
clone size: -; V gene: TRBV10-3; D gene: -; J gene: TRBJ2-7; CDR3 DNA: TGTGCCATCAGTGGCAGCTCCTACGAGCAGTACTTC; CDR3 protein: CAISGSSYEQYF
clone size: few; V gene: TRBV2; D gene: -; J gene: TRBJ2-3; CDR3 DNA: TGTGCCAGCAGAACTAGCACAGATACGCAGTATTTT; CDR3 protein: CASRTSTDTQYF
clone size: -; V gene: TRBV18; D gene: TRBD1; J gene: TRBJ1-1; CDR3 DNA: TGTGCCAGCTCCCCAGGGACAGGACCCATGAACACTGAAGCTTTCTTT; CDR3 protein: CASSPGTGPMNTEAFF
clone size: -; V gene: TRBV5-6; D gene: -; J gene: TRBJ2-3; CDR3 DNA: TGTGCCAGCAGCTTGTCAAGCACAGATACGCAGTATTTT; CDR3 protein: CASSLSSTDTQYF
clone size: -; V gene: TRBV4-3; D gene: TRBD2; J gene: TRBJ2-2; CDR3 DNA: TGCGCCAGCAGGGGGCGAGCGGGGGGTTTCAACACCGGGGAGCTGTTTTTT; CDR3 protein: CASRGRAGGFNTGELFF
clone size: -; V gene: TRBV4-1; D gene: TRBD2; J gene: TRBJ2-3; CDR3 DNA: TGCGCCAGCAGCCAAGGTACTAGCGGGGGAACAGATACGCAGTATTTT; CDR3 protein: CASSQGTSGGTDTQYF
clone size: -; V gene: TRBV27; D gene: TRBD1; J gene: TRBJ1-2; CDR3 DNA: TGTGCCAGCAGTTCCCAGGGGGCGTCGGTCTATGGCTACACCTTC; CDR3 protein: CASSSQGASVYGYTF
clone size: few; V gene: TRBV27; D gene: TRBD1; J gene: TRBJ2-6; CDR3 DNA: TGTGCCAGCAGTTTAAGGACAGGGGCTTTCTCTGGGGCCAACGTCCTGACTTTC; CDR3 protein: CASSLRTGAFSGANVLTF
clone size: -; V gene: TRBV7-6; D gene: -; J gene: TRBJ2-7; CDR3 DNA: TGTGCCAGCAGCTTAGGTACTAACGAGCAGTACTTC; CDR3 protein: CASSLGTNEQYF
clone size: -; V gene: TRBV6-1; D gene: TRBD1; J gene: TRBJ1-1; CDR3 DNA: TGTGCCAGCGACAGGGGGCACACTGAAGCTTTCTTT; CDR3 protein: CASDRGHTEAFF
clone size: -; V gene: TRBV2; D gene: -; J gene: TRBJ2-6; CDR3 DNA: TGTGCCAGCAACCGGGAGATCGGGGCCAACGTCCTGACTTTC; CDR3 protein: CASNREIGANVLTF
clone size: -; V gene: TRBV11-2; D gene: TRBD1; J gene: TRBJ2-7; CDR3 DNA: TGTGCCAGCAGAGAACAGGGGGTGTACGAGCAGTACTTC; CDR3 protein: CASREQGVYEQYF